The text below deals with one T cell receptor (beta chain). The record originates from a study of blood T cell repertoires in COVID-19. Study information: Sources were T cells, B-cell-depleted T cells, or PBMCs; the material itself was cDNA or gDNA.

CDR1 is ENHRY and CDR2 is SYGVKD in the germline V gene. With 2 bases removed from V and 1 base from J, the gap between germline ends came to 8 bases. This CDR3 has 14 residues. Assay used: immunoSEQ multiplex PCR; TCRdb lists only in-frame clones, some missing. The sample consists of about 250,000 clones, around nine tenths of them appearing once. This TCR derives from a woman aged 45-65 years who had recovered from COVID-19. Material for sequencing was PBMCs or T cells enriched from blood (not recorded which). J is TRBJ2-5 and V is TRBV10-3, with a possible D match to TRBD1 (6 bases). In nucleotides, the CDR3 is TGTGCCATCAGTGAGCGGACAGTCCAAGAGACCCAGTACTTC. It specifies CAISERTVQETQYF.